This TCR beta chain derives from a study of T cell responses to AZD1222 COVID-19 vaccine. General study results and limits: Donors were mostly white British, more females; clonal diversity possibly underestimated.

In its sample, this clone was seen once. Its antigen is unknown. The repertoire was sequenced with immunoSEQ multiplex PCR; TCRdb's copy has only in-frame clones and lacks some. The sample holds about 130,000 clones, approximately 93% seen once. Trimming pared 9 bases from V and 1 base from J, leaving 12 bases between. The CDR3 is 13 amino acids. The germline CDR1 and CDR2 sequences are SGHTA and FQGTGA. This sequence was found in an adult in good health. Source: peripheral blood, taken on day 0 of AZD1222 vaccination. The gene calls are TRBV7-3 and TRBJ2-5; D is ambiguous. The CDR3 loop reads CASAVGIQETQYF. The CDR3 DNA reads as TGTGCCAGTGCGGTGGGCATCCAAGAGACCCAGTACTTC.